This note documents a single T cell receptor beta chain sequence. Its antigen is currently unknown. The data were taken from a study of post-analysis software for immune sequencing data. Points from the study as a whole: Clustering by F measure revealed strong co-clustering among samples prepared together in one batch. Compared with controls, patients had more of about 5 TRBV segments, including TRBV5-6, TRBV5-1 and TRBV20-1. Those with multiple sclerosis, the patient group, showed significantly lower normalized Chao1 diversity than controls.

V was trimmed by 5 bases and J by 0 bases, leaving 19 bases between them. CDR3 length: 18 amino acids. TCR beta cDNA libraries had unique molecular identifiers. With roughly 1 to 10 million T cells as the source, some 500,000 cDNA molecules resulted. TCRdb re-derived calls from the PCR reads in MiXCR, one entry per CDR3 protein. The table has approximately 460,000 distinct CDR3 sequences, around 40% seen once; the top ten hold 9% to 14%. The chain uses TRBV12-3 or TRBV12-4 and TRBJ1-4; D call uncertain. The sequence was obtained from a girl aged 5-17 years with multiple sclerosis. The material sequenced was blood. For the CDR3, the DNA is TGTGCCAGCAGTCCCCATGGAGAAGGGTATTCAACTAATGAAAAACTGTTTTTT. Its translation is CASSPHGEGYSTNEKLFF.